This T cell receptor beta chain was sequenced in a study of cytomegalovirus exposure and HLA in healthy donors. Overall study results and limits: Reports showed the classifier diagnosing cytomegalovirus status with high specificity and sensitivity. Certain indistinguishable V segments, among them TRBV6-2 and TRBV6-3, were excluded.

The PCR used 60 Vbeta and 13 Jbeta primers. The assay was immunoSEQ multiplex PCR, and TCRdb's table has in-frame clones only and misses some. The repertoire holds around 140,000 clones, 78% seen once, with about 2.9% in the top ten. The germline V gene encodes CDR1 MNHEY and CDR2 SMNVEV (reference sequence). Unmatched junction bases numbered 8, after V lost 5 bases and J lost 0 bases. This CDR3 is 16 amino acids long. Comment on this clone: Its antigen is not identified.

Material: PBMCs. The sequence was collected from a female donor in good health and CMV-seronegative. The chain combines TRBV27 with TRBJ2-7; 9 bases line up with TRBD1. Written as DNA, the CDR3 is TGTGCCAGCAGTACGCGACAGGGGGTAAACTCCTACGAGCAGTACTTC. Encoded protein: CASSTRQGVNSYEQYF.